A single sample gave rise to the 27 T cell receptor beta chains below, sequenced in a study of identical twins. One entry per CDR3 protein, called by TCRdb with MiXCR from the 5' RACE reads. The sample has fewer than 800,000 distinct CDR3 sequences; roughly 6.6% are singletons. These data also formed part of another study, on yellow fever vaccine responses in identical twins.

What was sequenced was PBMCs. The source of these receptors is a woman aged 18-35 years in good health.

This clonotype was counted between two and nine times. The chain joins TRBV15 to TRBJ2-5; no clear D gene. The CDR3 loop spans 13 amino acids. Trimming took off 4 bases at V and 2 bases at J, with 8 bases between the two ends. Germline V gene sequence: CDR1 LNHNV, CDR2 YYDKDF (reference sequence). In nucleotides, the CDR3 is TGTGCCACCAGCAATGGACCACAAGAGACCCAGTACTTC. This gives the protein CATSNGPQETQYF. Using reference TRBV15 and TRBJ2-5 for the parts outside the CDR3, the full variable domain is DAMVIQNPRYQVTQFGKPVTLSCSQTLNHNVMYWYQQKSSQAPKLLFHYYDKDFNNEADTPDNFQSRRPNTSFCFLDIRSPGLGDTAMYLCATSNGPQETQYFGPGTRLLVL.

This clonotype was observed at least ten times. The CDR3 nucleotides read TGTGCCAGCAGCCTTGACAGGGCTGTTTACTATGGCTACACCTTC. Translating it yields CASSLDRAVYYGYTF. The chain couples TRBV12-3 or TRBV12-4 to TRBJ1-2, with TRBD1 matching 7 bases. CDR3 size: 15 residues. J lost 3 bases, V lost 6 bases, and 10 bases had no gene match.

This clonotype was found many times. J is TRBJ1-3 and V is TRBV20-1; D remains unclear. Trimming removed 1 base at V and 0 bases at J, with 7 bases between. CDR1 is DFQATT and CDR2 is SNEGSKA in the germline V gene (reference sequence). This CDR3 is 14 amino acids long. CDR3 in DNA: TGCAGTGCTAGAGGGACGGCCTCTGGAAACACCATATATTTT. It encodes CSARGTASGNTIYF.

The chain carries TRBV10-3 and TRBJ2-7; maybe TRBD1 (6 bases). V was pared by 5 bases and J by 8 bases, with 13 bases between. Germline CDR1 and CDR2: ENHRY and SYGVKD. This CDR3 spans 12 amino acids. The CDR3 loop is CAISSDRLKQYV. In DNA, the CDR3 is TGTGCCATCAGTTCCGACAGGTTGAAGCAGTACGTC.

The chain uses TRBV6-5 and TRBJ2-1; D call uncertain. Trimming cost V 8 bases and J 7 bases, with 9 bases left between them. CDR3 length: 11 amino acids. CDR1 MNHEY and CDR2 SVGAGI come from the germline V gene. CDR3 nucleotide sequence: TGTGCCAGCTTGACCGGGAATGAGCAGTTCTTC. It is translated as CASLTGNEQFF.

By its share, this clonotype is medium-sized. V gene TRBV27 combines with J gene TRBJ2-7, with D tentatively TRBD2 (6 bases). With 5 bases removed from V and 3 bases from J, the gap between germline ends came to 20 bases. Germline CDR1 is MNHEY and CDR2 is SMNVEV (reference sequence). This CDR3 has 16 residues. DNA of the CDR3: TGTGCCAGCAGTCCTCATACCGGGACTGCCTACTACGAGCAGTACTTC. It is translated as CASSPHTGTAYYEQYF.

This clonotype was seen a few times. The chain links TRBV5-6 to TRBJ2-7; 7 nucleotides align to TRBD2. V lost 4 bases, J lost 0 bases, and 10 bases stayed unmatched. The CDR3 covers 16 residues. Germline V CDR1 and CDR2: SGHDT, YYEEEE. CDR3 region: CASSETQRGPSYEQYF. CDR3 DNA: TGTGCCAGCAGCGAAACCCAGCGGGGCCCCTCCTACGAGCAGTACTTC.

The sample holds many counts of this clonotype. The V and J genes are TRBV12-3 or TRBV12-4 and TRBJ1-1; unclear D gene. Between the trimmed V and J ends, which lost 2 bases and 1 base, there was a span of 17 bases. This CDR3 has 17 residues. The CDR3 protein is CASSLNSRRRGNTEAFF. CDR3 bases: TGTGCCAGCAGTTTAAATTCCAGGAGGCGGGGGAACACTGAAGCTTTCTTT.

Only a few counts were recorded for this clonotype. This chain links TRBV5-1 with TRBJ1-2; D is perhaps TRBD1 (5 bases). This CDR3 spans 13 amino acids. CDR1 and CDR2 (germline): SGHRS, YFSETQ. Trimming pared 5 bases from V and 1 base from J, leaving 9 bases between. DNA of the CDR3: TGCGCCAGCAGAATGACAGATAACTATGGCTACACCTTC. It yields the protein CASRMTDNYGYTF. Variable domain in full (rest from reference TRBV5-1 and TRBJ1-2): KAGVTQTPRYLIKTRGQQVTLSCSPISGHRSVSWYQQTPGQGLQFLFEYFSETQRNKGNFPGRFSGRQFSNSRSEMNVSTLELGDSALYLCASRMTDNYGYTFGSGTRLTVV.

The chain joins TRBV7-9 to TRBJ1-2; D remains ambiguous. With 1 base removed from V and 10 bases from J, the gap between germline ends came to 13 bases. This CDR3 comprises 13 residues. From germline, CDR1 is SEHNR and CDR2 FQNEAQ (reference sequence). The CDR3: CASSLVYGLDYTF. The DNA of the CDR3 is TGTGCCAGCAGCTTAGTGTATGGATTAGACTACACCTTC.

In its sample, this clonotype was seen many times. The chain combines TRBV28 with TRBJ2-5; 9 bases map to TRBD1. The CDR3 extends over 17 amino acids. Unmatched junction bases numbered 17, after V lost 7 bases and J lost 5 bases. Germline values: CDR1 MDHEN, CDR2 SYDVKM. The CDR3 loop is CASNHLGPGQGGETQYF. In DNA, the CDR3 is TGTGCCAGCAACCATTTAGGTCCGGGACAGGGAGGGGAGACCCAGTACTTC.

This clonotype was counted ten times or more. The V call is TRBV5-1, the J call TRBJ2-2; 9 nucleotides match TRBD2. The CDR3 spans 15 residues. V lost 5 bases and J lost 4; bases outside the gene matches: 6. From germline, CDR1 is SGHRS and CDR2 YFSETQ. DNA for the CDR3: TGCGCCAGCAGGCCGAATAGCGGGGGCACCGGGGAGCTGTTTTTT. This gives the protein CASRPNSGGTGELFF. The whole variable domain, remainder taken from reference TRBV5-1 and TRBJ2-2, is KAGVTQTPRYLIKTRGQQVTLSCSPISGHRSVSWYQQTPGQGLQFLFEYFSETQRNKGNFPGRFSGRQFSNSRSEMNVSTLELGDSALYLCASRPNSGGTGELFFGEGSRLTVL.

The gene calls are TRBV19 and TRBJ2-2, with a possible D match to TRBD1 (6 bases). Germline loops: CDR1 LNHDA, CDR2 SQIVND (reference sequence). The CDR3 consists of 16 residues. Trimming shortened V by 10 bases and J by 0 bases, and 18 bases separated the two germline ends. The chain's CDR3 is CAINTPGTTNTGELFF. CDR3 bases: TGTGCCATCAACACCCCCGGGACAACGAACACCGGGGAGCTGTTTTTT.

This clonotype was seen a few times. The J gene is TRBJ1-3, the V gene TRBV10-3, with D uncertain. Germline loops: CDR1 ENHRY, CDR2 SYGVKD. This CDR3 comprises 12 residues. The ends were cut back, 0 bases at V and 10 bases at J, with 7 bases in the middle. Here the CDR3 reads CAISESAVTIYF. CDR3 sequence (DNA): TGTGCCATCAGTGAGTCCGCTGTAACCATATATTTT.

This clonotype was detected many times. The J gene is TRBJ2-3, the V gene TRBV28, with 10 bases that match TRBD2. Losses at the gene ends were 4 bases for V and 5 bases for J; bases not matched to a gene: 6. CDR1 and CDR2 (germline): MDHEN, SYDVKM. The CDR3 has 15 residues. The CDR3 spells CASSSVAGGQDTQYF. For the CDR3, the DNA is TGTGCCAGCAGTTCGGTAGCGGGAGGTCAAGATACGCAGTATTTT.

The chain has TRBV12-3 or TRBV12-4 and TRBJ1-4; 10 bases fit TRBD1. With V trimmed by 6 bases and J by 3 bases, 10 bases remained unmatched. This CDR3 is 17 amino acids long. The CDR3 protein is CASRMGTGVLANEKLFF. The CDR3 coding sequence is TGTGCCAGCAGGATGGGGACAGGGGTGCTGGCTAATGAAAAACTGTTTTTT.

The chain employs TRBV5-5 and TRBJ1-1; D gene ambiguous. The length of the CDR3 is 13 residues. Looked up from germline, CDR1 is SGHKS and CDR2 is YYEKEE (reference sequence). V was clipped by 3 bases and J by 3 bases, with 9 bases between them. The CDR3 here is CASSWEAYTEAFF. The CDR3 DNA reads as TGTGCCAGCAGCTGGGAGGCCTACACTGAAGCTTTCTTT.

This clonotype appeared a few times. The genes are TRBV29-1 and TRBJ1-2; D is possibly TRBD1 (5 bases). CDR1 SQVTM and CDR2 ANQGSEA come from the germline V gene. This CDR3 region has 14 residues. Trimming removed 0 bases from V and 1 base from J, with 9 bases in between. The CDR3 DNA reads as TGCAGCGTTGAAGATCGGGGGGTTAACTATGGCTACACCTTC. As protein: CSVEDRGVNYGYTF.

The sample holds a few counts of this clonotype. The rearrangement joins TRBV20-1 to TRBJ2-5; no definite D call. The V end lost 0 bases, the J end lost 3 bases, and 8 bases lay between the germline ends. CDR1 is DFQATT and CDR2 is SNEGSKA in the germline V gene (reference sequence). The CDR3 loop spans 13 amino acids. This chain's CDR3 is CSARDAPEETQYF. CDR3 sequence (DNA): TGCAGTGCTAGAGATGCTCCCGAAGAGACCCAGTACTTC.

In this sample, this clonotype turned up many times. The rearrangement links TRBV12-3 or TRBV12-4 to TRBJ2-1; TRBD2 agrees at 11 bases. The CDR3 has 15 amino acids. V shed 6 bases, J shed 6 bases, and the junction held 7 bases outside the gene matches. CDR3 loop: CASSPRLAGFNEQFF. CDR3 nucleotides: TGTGCCAGCAGCCCAAGACTAGCGGGGTTCAATGAGCAGTTCTTC.

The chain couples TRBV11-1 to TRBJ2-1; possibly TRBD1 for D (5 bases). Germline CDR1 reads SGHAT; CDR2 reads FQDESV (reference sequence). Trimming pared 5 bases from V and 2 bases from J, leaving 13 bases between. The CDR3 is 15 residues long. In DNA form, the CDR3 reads TGTGCCAGCAGCCATGGGGCGTCCACCTACAATGAGCAGTTCTTC. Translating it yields CASSHGASTYNEQFF.

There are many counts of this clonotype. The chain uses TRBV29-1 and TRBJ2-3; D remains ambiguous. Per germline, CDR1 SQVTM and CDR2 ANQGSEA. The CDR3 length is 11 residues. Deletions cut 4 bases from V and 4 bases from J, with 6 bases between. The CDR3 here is CSVGGSDTQYF. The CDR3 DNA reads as TGCAGCGTTGGGGGATCAGATACGCAGTATTTT.

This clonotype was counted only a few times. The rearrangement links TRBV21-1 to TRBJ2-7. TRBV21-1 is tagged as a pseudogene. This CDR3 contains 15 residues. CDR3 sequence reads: CASTPEPNLSYEQYF. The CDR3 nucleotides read TGTGCCAGCACCCCAGAGCCTAATCTATCCTACGAGCAGTACTTC.

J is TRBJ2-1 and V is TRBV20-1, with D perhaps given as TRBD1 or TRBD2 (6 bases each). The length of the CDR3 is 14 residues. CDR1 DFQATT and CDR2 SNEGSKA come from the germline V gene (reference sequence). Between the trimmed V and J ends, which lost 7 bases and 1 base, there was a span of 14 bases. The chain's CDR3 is CSGDGGPSYNEQFF. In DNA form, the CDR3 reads TGCAGTGGGGACGGGGGCCCTTCCTACAATGAGCAGTTCTTC.

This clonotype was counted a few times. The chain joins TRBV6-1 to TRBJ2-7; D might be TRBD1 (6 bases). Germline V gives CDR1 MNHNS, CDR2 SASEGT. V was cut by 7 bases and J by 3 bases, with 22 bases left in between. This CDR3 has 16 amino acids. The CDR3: CASNLQSGTSNYEQYV. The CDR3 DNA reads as TGTGCCAGCAACCTTCAGTCCGGGACAAGCAACTACGAGCAGTACGTC.

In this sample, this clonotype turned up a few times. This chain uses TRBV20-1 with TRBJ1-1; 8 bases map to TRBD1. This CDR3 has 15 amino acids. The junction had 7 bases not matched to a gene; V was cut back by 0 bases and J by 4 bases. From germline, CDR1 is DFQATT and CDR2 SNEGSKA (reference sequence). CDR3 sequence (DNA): TGCAGTGCTAGAGAATCGGACAGGGTGACCACTGAAGCTTTCTTT. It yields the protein CSARESDRVTTEAFF.

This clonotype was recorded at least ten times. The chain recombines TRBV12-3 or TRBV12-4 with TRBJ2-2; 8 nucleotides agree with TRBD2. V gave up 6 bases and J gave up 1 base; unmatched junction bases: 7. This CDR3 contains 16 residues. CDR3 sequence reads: CASSPTSGGNTGELFF. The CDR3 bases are TGTGCCAGCAGCCCTACTAGCGGAGGGAACACCGGGGAGCTGTTTTTT.